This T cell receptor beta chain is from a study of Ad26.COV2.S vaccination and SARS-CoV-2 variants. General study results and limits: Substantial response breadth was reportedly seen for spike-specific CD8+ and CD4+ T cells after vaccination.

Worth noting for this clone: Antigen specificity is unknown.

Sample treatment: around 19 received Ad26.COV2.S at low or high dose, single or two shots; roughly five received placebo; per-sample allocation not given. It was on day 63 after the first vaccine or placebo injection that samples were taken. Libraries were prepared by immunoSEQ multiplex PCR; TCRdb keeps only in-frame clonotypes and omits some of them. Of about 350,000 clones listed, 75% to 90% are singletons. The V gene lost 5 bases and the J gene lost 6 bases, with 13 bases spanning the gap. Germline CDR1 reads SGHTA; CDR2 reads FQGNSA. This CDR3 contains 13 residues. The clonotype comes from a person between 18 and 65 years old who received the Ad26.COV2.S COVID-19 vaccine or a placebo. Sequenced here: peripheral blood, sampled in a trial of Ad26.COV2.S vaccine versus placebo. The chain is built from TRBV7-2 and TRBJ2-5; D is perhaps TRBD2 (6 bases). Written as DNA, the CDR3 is TGTGCCAGCAGCCGACTAGGATCGAAGACCCAGTACTTC. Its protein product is CASSRLGSKTQYF.